This T cell receptor beta chain was documented in a study of shared clonotypes between healthy human individuals. The data were produced by immunoSEQ multiplex PCR, yet TCRdb's version contains in-frame clones alone and is incomplete. Of hundreds of thousands of clones in the sample, 90% to 97% are singletons; the top ten hold roughly 0.06%. Trimming removed 6 bases from V and 7 bases from J, with 13 bases in between. The CDR3 is 13 amino acids. Germline V gene lookup returns CDR1 KGHSH and CDR2 LQKENI. The origin of this receptor is a woman aged 25 to 39 in good health. Material: naive CD4+ T cells sorted from blood. Regarding subset: CD45RA+ positively selected. This chain uses TRBV18 with TRBJ2-1; either TRBD1 or TRBD2 may fit D (5 bases each). CDR3 protein: CASSPGEGNEQFF. The CDR3 DNA reads as TGTGCCAGCTCCCCAGGAGAGGGGAATGAGCAGTTCTTC.